A single sample is the source of the 18 T cell receptor beta chains below, sequenced in a study of CD8+ T cells in alopecia areata. cDNA prepared by RNA extraction and subsequent reverse transcription served as the template for sequencing. Here immunoSEQ multiplex PCR was the method, and the copy in TCRdb shows in-frame clones only, minus some. In the table there are roughly 200,000 clones, roughly 60% of which are singletons. Sequenced material: CD4+ T cells sorted from blood, taken at week 0. The receptors stem from a human donor with alopecia areata.

This chain uses TRBV2 with TRBJ2-2; no clear D. The CDR3 has 13 amino acids. The V end was cut by 5 bases, the J end by 1 base, with 5 bases between. Germline CDR1 and CDR2: SNHLY and FYNNEI. The CDR3: CASSLKNTGELFF. The CDR3 DNA sequence: TGTGCCAGCAGTCTGAAGAACACCGGGGAGCTGTTTTTT.

The gene calls are TRBV5-1 and TRBJ2-7, with a possible D match to TRBD1 (5 bases). Germline CDR1 is SGHRS and CDR2 is YFSETQ. This CDR3 region has 14 residues. Trimming removed 0 bases at V and 6 bases at J, with 13 bases between. CDR3 DNA: TGCGCCAGCAGCTTGGCTCCAGGGAAGGGCGAGCAGTACTTC. The encoded protein is CASSLAPGKGEQYF. Full variable domain (outside the CDR3, taken from reference TRBV5-1 and TRBJ2-7): KAGVTQTPRYLIKTRGQQVTLSCSPISGHRSVSWYQQTPGQGLQFLFEYFSETQRNKGNFPGRFSGRQFSNSRSEMNVSTLELGDSALYLCASSLAPGKGEQYFGPGTRLTVT.

The CDR3 bases are TGTGCCTGGAATAAACAGACAGCCTACTATGGCTACACCTTC. Translated, it gives CAWNKQTAYYGYTF. This chain links TRBV30 with TRBJ1-2, with a possible D match to TRBD1 (5 bases). The germline V and J ends were trimmed by 4 bases and 3 bases, with 15 bases remaining between them. Germline V gene sequence: CDR1 GTSNPN, CDR2 SVGIG (reference sequence). The CDR3 totals 14 residues. Variable domain in full (rest from reference TRBV30 and TRBJ1-2): SQTIHQWPATLVQPVGSPLSLECTVEGTSNPNLYWYRQAAGRGLQLLFYSVGIGQISSEVPQNLSASRPQDRQFILSSKKLLLSDSGFYLCAWNKQTAYYGYTFGSGTRLTVV.

The V gene is TRBV29-1, the J gene TRBJ2-4; 7 positions agree with TRBD1. After removal of 1 base from V and 1 base from J, the junction contained 4 bases not matched to a gene. Germline V gene data show CDR1 as SQVTM and CDR2 as ANQGSEA. This CDR3 is built from 15 residues. CDR3 bases: TGCAGCGTTGAAGTCAGGGGGAAGGCCAAAAACATTCAGTACTTC. It encodes CSVEVRGKAKNIQYF.

Only one count was recorded for this clone. The chain is built from TRBV9 and TRBJ2-3; the D is unclear. Trimming took off 0 bases at V and 2 bases at J, with 16 bases between the two ends. CDR1 and CDR2 (germline): SGDLS, YYNGEE. The CDR3 has 17 amino acids. CDR3 sequence reads: CASSVAPALVLTDTQYF. The CDR3 nucleotides are TGTGCCAGCAGCGTAGCCCCTGCCCTCGTACTCACAGATACGCAGTATTTT.

This clone was seen a few times. This chain joins TRBV5-6 and TRBJ1-1; D is ambiguous. Germline V gene data show CDR1 as SGHDT and CDR2 as YYEEEE. There are 13 residues in the CDR3. The germline V and J ends were trimmed by 4 bases and 1 base, with 8 bases remaining between them. The CDR3 loop is CASSKRGNTEAFF. CDR3 in DNA: TGTGCCAGCAGCAAGCGGGGGAACACTGAAGCTTTCTTT.

The chain carries TRBV29-1 and TRBJ2-1; 10 positions match TRBD1. Germline V gives CDR1 SQVTM, CDR2 ANQGSEA. After removal of 6 bases from V and 4 bases from J, the junction contained 6 bases not matched to a gene. CDR3 length equals 14 residues. CDR3 sequence (DNA): TGCAGCGTCCGGGACAGGGGCCTGTACAATGAGCAGTTCTTC. It is translated as CSVRDRGLYNEQFF.

The gene calls are TRBV29-1 and TRBJ1-1; 7 nucleotides agree with TRBD1. The CDR3 sequence is 13 residues long. CDR1 is SQVTM and CDR2 is ANQGSEA in the germline V gene. After removal of 6 bases from V and 3 bases from J, the junction contained 7 bases not matched to a gene. The CDR3: CSVLGGWDTEAFF. In nucleotides, the CDR3 is TGCAGCGTCCTAGGGGGCTGGGACACTGAAGCTTTCTTT.

This clone was detected only once. The chain links TRBV29-1 to TRBJ1-5; D is unresolved. Germline CDR1 SQVTM, CDR2 ANQGSEA. V was pared by 5 bases and J by 6 bases, with 14 bases between. This CDR3 has 13 amino acids. The CDR3 is CSVFRRRRQPQHF. In nucleotides, the CDR3 is TGCAGCGTTTTTAGGAGAAGACGTCAGCCCCAGCATTTT.

This chain links TRBV20-1 with TRBJ2-3; D gene ambiguous. The CDR3 runs 11 residues. Per germline, CDR1 DFQATT and CDR2 SNEGSKA (reference sequence). The V gene lost 5 bases and the J gene lost 6 bases, with 9 bases spanning the gap. The CDR3 DNA is TGCAGTGCTGGGTCCCTGGATACGCAGTATTTT. Translating it yields CSAGSLDTQYF.

The chain has TRBV25-1 and TRBJ1-2, with D maybe TRBD1 (6 bases). CDR3 size: 14 residues. V was shortened by 3 bases and J by 4 bases, with 12 bases between the two germline ends. The V gene's germline CDR1 is MGHDK and CDR2 SYGVNS. The CDR3 DNA reads as TGTGCCAGCAGTGAGACCACAGGGTCCTATGGCTACACCTTC. Amino acids: CASSETTGSYGYTF.

In its sample, this clone was seen a few times. This chain uses TRBV5-1 with TRBJ2-3, with 13 bases identical to TRBD2. CDR3 length equals 15 residues. With V trimmed by 4 bases and J by 7 bases, 6 bases remained unmatched. Germline V lookup: CDR1 SGHRS, CDR2 YFSETQ. CDR3 amino acids: CASSVTSGGANTQYF. The CDR3 DNA is TGCGCCAGCAGCGTAACTAGCGGGGGGGCTAATACGCAGTATTTT.

CDR3 sequence (DNA): TGTGCCAGCAGCTCTAAGACGGACAGAAGACTTAGCACAGATACGCAGTATTTT. Protein sequence: CASSSKTDRRLSTDTQYF. The chain uses TRBV11-2 and TRBJ2-3; maybe TRBD1 (6 bases). The V gene lost 4 bases and the J gene lost 0 bases, with 20 bases spanning the gap. This CDR3 comprises 18 residues. Germline values: CDR1 SGHAT, CDR2 FQNNGV.

This clone has more than one count but fewer than ten. The gene calls are TRBV15 and TRBJ2-2; the D gene is possibly TRBD2 (6 bases). CDR3 length: 15 amino acids. V gave up 3 bases and J gave up 2 bases, with 10 bases separating them. Germline CDR1 LNHNV, CDR2 YYDKDF (reference sequence). The chain's CDR3 is CATSRMDYNTGELFF. CDR3 nucleotides: TGTGCCACCAGCAGGATGGACTACAACACCGGGGAGCTGTTTTTT.

The chain uses TRBV5-1 and TRBJ2-4, with a possible D match to TRBD2 (5 bases). CDR1 SGHRS and CDR2 YFSETQ come from the germline V gene. The CDR3 is 13 residues long. Trimming took off 0 bases at V and 9 bases at J, with 10 bases between the two ends. CDR3 coding DNA: TGCGCCAGCAGCTTGGCGGGGAGAGGCATTCAGTACTTC. It specifies CASSLAGRGIQYF.

This rearrangement joins TRBV5-1 to TRBJ1-4; maybe TRBD1 (5 bases). Germline V gene sequence: CDR1 SGHRS, CDR2 YFSETQ. Trimming left V 8 bases short and J 2 bases short, with 19 bases between. CDR3 length: 16 residues. CDR3 loop: CASRGGIGGTNEKLFF. DNA of the CDR3: TGCGCCAGTCGGGGCGGTATAGGAGGGACTAATGAAAAACTGTTTTTT.

This clone was seen a few times. The chain recombines TRBV7-2 with TRBJ2-7, with a weak D call TRBD2 (6 bases). CDR1 and CDR2 from the germline V gene are SGHTA and FQGNSA. With 5 bases removed from V and 3 bases from J, the gap between germline ends came to 14 bases. CDR3 length equals 14 residues. The CDR3 DNA sequence: TGTGCCAGCAGCCCCGGGACTTTTAGCTACGAGCAGTACTTC. Its protein is CASSPGTFSYEQYF.

At least ten counts were recorded for this clone. The chain combines TRBV4-2 with TRBJ2-2; D possibly corresponds to TRBD1 (6 bases). Trimming cost V 2 bases and J 1 base, with 11 bases left between them. The CDR3 has 16 residues. Germline V gives CDR1 LGHNA, CDR2 YNFKEQ. The CDR3 bases are TGTGCCAGCAGCCAAACGGACAGAAAGAACACCGGGGAGCTGTTTTTT. Amino acids: CASSQTDRKNTGELFF.